The sequence of this T cell receptor beta chain was determined in a study of regulatory T cells in long-lasting Graves disease. Construction of TCR beta libraries relied on iRepertoire HTBI primers and on Arm-PCR targeting CDR3 regions. A single record per CDR3 protein comes from TCRdb applying MiXCR to the multiplex PCR reads. The sample shows around 480,000 distinct CDR3 sequences, roughly a sixth of them seen only once. Time point of the sample: newly diagnosed GD, antithyroid drugs for less than 3 months. After RNA was extracted from PBMCs, the TCR library was made from it. Under American Thyroid Association guidelines, Graves' disease was diagnosed. The V gene's germline CDR1 is MNHEY and CDR2 SMNVEV (reference sequence). The CDR3 covers 14 residues. V was shortened by 4 bases and J by 8 bases, with 14 bases between the two germline ends. These data were likewise used in another study, on T cells in Graves' hyperthyroidism and ophthalmopathy.

This specimen was peripheral blood mononuclear cells (PBMCs), taken at new diagnosis, from a patient treated with antithyroid drugs. The chain uses TRBV27 and TRBJ1-4, with a possible D match to TRBD1 (6 bases). This TCR derives from a woman aged 35-65 years with Graves disease. CDR3 DNA sequence: TGTGCCAGCAGTTGGGGGGCCAAGGGGGAAAAACTGTTTTTT. Translation gives CASSWGAKGEKLFF.